This note documents a single T cell receptor (beta chain) sequence. Its antigen is as yet unknown. Losses at the gene ends were 0 bases for V and 2 bases for J; bases not matched to a gene: 12. There are 17 residues in the CDR3. Germline V lookup: CDR1 GTSNPN, CDR2 SVGIG (reference sequence). The data belong to a study of beta chain features in type 1 diabetes. Study results and limitations: VDJ junctions sequenced from type 1 diabetes patients showed fewer insertions and more deletions. Within each of all four CD4+ subsets, Type 1 diabetes patients had TCRB CDR3s that were moderately but significantly shorter.

The isolated RNA, all of it, was reverse transcribed, so expressed TCRB transcripts were what got sequenced. An average of around 3.9 million reads was obtained for naive, central memory and regulatory T cell samples. The data were produced by immunoSEQ multiplex PCR, yet TCRdb's version contains in-frame clones alone and is incomplete. The sample includes 250,000 to 350,000 clones, approximately 16% of them seen just once. This TCR was sampled from a man between 18 and 35 years old with type 1 diabetes. The chain couples TRBV30 to TRBJ2-5, with 7 bases aligning to TRBD2. Sequenced: naive CD4+ T cells from blood. This chain's CDR3 is CAWSVRFLASGQETQYF. CDR3 nucleotides: TGTGCCTGGAGTGTACGTTTTTTGGCTAGCGGTCAAGAGACCCAGTACTTC.